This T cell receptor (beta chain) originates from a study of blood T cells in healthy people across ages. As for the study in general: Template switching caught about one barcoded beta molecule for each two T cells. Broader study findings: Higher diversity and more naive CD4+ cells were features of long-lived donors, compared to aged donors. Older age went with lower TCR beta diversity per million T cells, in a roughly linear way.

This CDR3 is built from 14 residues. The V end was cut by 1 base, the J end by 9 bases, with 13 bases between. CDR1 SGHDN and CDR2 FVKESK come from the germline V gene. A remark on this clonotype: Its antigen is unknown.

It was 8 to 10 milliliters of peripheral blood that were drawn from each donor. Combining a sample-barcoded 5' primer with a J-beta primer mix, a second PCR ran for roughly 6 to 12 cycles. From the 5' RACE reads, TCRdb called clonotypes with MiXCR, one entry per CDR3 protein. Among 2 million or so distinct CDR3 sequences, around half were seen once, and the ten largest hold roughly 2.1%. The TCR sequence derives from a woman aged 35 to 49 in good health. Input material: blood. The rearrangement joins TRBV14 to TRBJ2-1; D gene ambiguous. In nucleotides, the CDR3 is TGTGCCAGCAGCCAAGTACGTGGGTCGGGTGAGCAGTTCTTC. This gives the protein CASSQVRGSGEQFF.